The 17 T cell receptor beta chains listed next were all sequenced from one sample in a study of T cell responses to AZD1222 COVID-19 vaccine. The method was immunoSEQ multiplex PCR; TCRdb's version includes in-frame clones alone and lacks a portion of them. This sample carries 120,000 to 150,000 clones, around 89% of them seen once, and the ten largest clones take 2% to 2.5%. The material was peripheral blood, obtained on day 0 of AZD1222 vaccination. The receptors derive from an adult in good health.

V and J are TRBV25-1 and TRBJ1-1, with TRBD1 matching over 7 bases. Germline V gene data show CDR1 as MGHDK and CDR2 as SYGVNS. V gave up 6 bases and J gave up 4 bases; unmatched junction bases: 11. CDR3 size: 15 residues. The CDR3 DNA reads TGTGCCAGCAGGGATCCGAGACAGGGTGCCACTGAAGCTTTCTTT. Its protein is CASRDPRQGATEAFF.

As to this clone: The same CDR3 can be traced to other DNA sequences in this sample. The chain couples TRBV27 to TRBJ2-2; no firm D call. Germline CDR1 is MNHEY and CDR2 is SMNVEV (reference sequence). Trimming removed 3 bases from V and 6 bases from J, with 5 bases in between. The CDR3 spans 12 residues. The CDR3 nucleotides read TGTGCCAGCAGTTTTCGGGCCGGGGAGCTGTTTTTT. Encoded protein: CASSFRAGELFF.

This clone was seen just once. This chain connects TRBV11-3 to TRBJ2-2, with TRBD2 identical over 7 bases. This CDR3 has 15 amino acids. Trimming took 5 bases from V and 3 from J; bases not matched to a gene: 6. CDR1 SGHNT and CDR2 YENEEA come from the germline V gene. In DNA, the CDR3 is TGTGCCAGCAGCGGGTGGGAGGGCGACACCGGGGAGCTGTTTTTT. As protein: CASSGWEGDTGELFF.

This sequence joins TRBV11-3 and TRBJ1-1; D gene uncertain. The CDR3 extends over 14 amino acids. V was clipped by 4 bases and J by 4 bases, with 13 bases between them. Germline V gene data show CDR1 as SGHNT and CDR2 as YENEEA. The CDR3, as DNA: TGTGCCAGCAGCTCTGGATTGGGCGGCACTGAAGCTTTCTTT. Protein product: CASSSGLGGTEAFF.

The genes are TRBV7-2 and TRBJ2-1; TRBD2 matches 7 bases. The CDR3 runs 16 residues. Germline CDR1 is SGHTA and CDR2 is FQGNSA. J was trimmed by 4 bases and V by 10 bases; bases with no gene match: 16. CDR3 bases: TGTGCCACCCCATGCCGCGGGAGAAATAAATACAATGAGCAGTTCTTC. This codes for CATPCRGRNKYNEQFF.

This clone appeared once. The gene calls are TRBV28 and TRBJ1-2; D is ambiguous. The V and J ends lost 3 bases and 6 bases respectively, with 11 bases between them. The CDR3 runs 13 residues. Germline CDR1 reads MDHEN; CDR2 reads SYDVKM. DNA for the CDR3: TGTGCCAGCAGTTTGTCACAGCTCGATGGCTACACCTTC. Amino acid sequence: CASSLSQLDGYTF.

This chain connects TRBV7-3 to TRBJ2-1; D possibly corresponds to TRBD1 (6 bases). V was pared by 5 bases and J by 6 bases, with 20 bases between. Germline CDR1 reads SGHTA; CDR2 reads FQGTGA. The CDR3 spans 16 residues. The CDR3 is CASSLVGRGTSNEQFF. The DNA of the CDR3 is TGTGCCAGCAGCCTGGTGGGCAGGGGCACGAGCAATGAGCAGTTCTTC. Full variable domain (rest looked up from reference TRBV7-3 and TRBJ2-1): GAGVSQTPSNKVTEKGKYVELRCDPISGHTALYWYRQSLGQGPEFLIYFQGTGAADDSGLPNDRFFAVRPEGSVSTLKIQRTERGDSAVYLCASSLVGRGTSNEQFFGPGTRLTVL.

The chain is built from TRBV6-5 and TRBJ1-1; D remains unclear. The CDR3 consists of 11 residues. Germline V lookup: CDR1 MNHEY, CDR2 SVGAGI. The V end was cut by 5 bases, the J end by 11 bases, with 12 bases between. The CDR3 is CASSNRGRAFF. CDR3 sequence (DNA): TGTGCCAGCAGTAACCGGGGAAGGGCTTTCTTT.

J is TRBJ2-3 and V is TRBV5-1, with D perhaps TRBD2 (5 bases). The V and J ends lost 4 bases and 5 bases respectively, with 17 bases between them. The CDR3 contains 15 residues. Germline CDR1 is SGHRS and CDR2 is YFSETQ. Here the CDR3 reads CASSPVRGSRDTQYF. CDR3 nucleotide sequence: TGCGCCAGCAGCCCGGTTAGAGGGTCCAGAGATACGCAGTATTTT. The whole variable domain, filled in from reference TRBV5-1 and TRBJ2-3, reads KAGVTQTPRYLIKTRGQQVTLSCSPISGHRSVSWYQQTPGQGLQFLFEYFSETQRNKGNFPGRFSGRQFSNSRSEMNVSTLELGDSALYLCASSPVRGSRDTQYFGPGTRLTVL.

The gene calls are TRBV18 and TRBJ2-2; possible D gene TRBD2, 5 bases. This CDR3 comprises 15 residues. The V gene's germline CDR1 is KGHSH and CDR2 LQKENI. Deletions cut 2 bases from V and 3 bases from J, with 10 bases between. The CDR3 DNA reads TGTGCCAGCTCACCAACAATCGGGGACACCGGGGAGCTGTTTTTT. This encodes CASSPTIGDTGELFF.

The rearrangement links TRBV9 to TRBJ1-2; D is possibly TRBD1 (5 bases). The germline V and J ends were trimmed by 3 bases and 4 bases, with 16 bases remaining between them. Germline CDR1 is SGDLS and CDR2 is YYNGEE. The CDR3 runs 15 residues. Here the CDR3 DNA reads TGTGCCAGCAGCGGTCCCCAGGGTGCCTCCTATGGCTACACCTTC. It is translated as CASSGPQGASYGYTF.

In regard to this clone: A junction boundary mismatches the germline segment, possibly from a read error. V usage is TRBV7-7 and J usage is TRBJ2-3; TRBD2 matches 11 bases. The CDR3 loop spans 17 amino acids. CDR1 and CDR2 from the germline V gene are SSHAT and FNYEAQ (reference sequence). CDR3 coding DNA: TGTGCTAGCAGCCCATCTCCTAGCGGGAGGTTCCCAGATACGCAGTATTTT. Residues: CASSPSPSGRFPDTQYF.

The chain is built from TRBV6-5 and TRBJ2-2; a weak D match, TRBD1 (5 bases). Trimming removed 8 bases at V and 4 bases at J, with 14 bases between. The CDR3 length is 14 residues. Germline V gene data show CDR1 as MNHEY and CDR2 as SVGAGI. In nucleotides, the CDR3 is TGTGCCAGCGGGGCGGCCCGGGTCACCGGGGAGCTGTTTTTT. This translates into CASGAARVTGELFF.

The V call is TRBV5-1, the J call TRBJ2-1, with D perhaps TRBD1 (5 bases). Germline V CDR1 and CDR2: SGHRS, YFSETQ. CDR3 length: 14 residues. V was cut by 0 bases and J by 4 bases, with 8 bases left in between. The chain's CDR3 is CASSLGQTYNEQFF. The DNA of the CDR3 is TGCGCCAGCAGCTTGGGACAGACTTACAATGAGCAGTTCTTC.

This rearrangement joins TRBV19 to TRBJ2-7; tentatively, D is TRBD1 (5 bases). This CDR3 is built from 12 residues. Deletions cut 5 bases from V and 3 bases from J, with 8 bases between. In germline, CDR1 is LNHDA, CDR2 SQIVND (reference sequence). The CDR3 sequence: CASSDRYYEQYF. The DNA of the CDR3 is TGTGCCAGTAGTGACAGATACTACGAGCAGTACTTC.

As DNA, the CDR3 is TGTGCCAGCACCCCGAATTTAGGGATGAACACTGAAGCTTTCTTT. Amino acid sequence: CASTPNLGMNTEAFF. The chain joins TRBV7-9 to TRBJ1-1, with no clear D. V was clipped by 7 bases and J by 0 bases, with 15 bases between them. Germline values: CDR1 SEHNR, CDR2 FQNEAQ (reference sequence). This CDR3 is built from 15 residues.

The chain has TRBV27 and TRBJ1-6; D may be TRBD1 (5 bases). V was pared by 4 bases and J by 7 bases, with 11 bases between. Per germline, CDR1 MNHEY and CDR2 SMNVEV (reference sequence). CDR3 length equals 14 residues. The CDR3 loop is CASSYGGENSPLHF. In DNA, the CDR3 is TGTGCCAGCAGTTACGGAGGGGAGAATTCACCCCTCCACTTT.